One sample yielded the 15 T cell receptor beta chains listed below, sequenced in a study of shared clonotypes between healthy human individuals. Assay: immunoSEQ multiplex PCR; the TCRdb copy retains only in-frame clones and omits some. Here the sample spans millions of clones, approximately 94% being singletons. Terminally differentiated effector memory CD45RA+ cells were left out of the naive CD8 fraction, which was CD45RO-negative and positively selected for CCR7. The specimen sequenced was naive CD8+ T cells from PBMCs. All receptors come from a young man in good health. Some clones in this sample may be carry-over from other donors' samples.

The CDR3 DNA reads as TGTGCCAGTAGTATAGATGGGGGCGGAGATACGCAGTATTTT. This encodes CASSIDGGGDTQYF. V is TRBV19 and J is TRBJ2-3; D perhaps matches TRBD1 (6 bases). Germline CDR1 reads LNHDA; CDR2 reads SQIVND (reference sequence). Trimming took 0 bases from V and 5 from J, leaving 9 bases between them. The CDR3 is made up of 14 amino acids.

The chain combines TRBV4-1 with TRBJ2-7, with 7 bases identical to TRBD1. J gave up 7 bases and V 0 bases, and 9 bases lay outside the gene matches. Germline CDR1 is MGHRA and CDR2 is YSYEKL. CDR3 size: 15 residues. The CDR3, as DNA: TGCGCCAGCAGCCAAGAAGGGACAGCCTCTGGGGAGCAGTACTTC. Translating gives CASSQEGTASGEQYF.

Regarding this clone: The same CDR3 also results from other DNA sequences found in this sample. CDR3: CASSPRTGGVTEAFF. The DNA for the CDR3 is TGTGCCAGTAGTCCCCGGACAGGTGGGGTCACTGAAGCTTTCTTT. The rearrangement links TRBV19 to TRBJ1-1, with 7 bases that match TRBD1. V shed 5 bases and J 4 bases; nucleotides not matched to a gene: 10. CDR1 and CDR2 (germline): LNHDA, SQIVND (reference sequence). The CDR3 totals 15 residues.

This clone has only one observation. The chain has TRBV28 and TRBJ2-3, with D unclear. The ends were cut back, 5 bases at V and 1 base at J, with 16 bases in the middle. The length of the CDR3 is 16 residues. The germline gives CDR1 MDHEN, CDR2 SYDVKM. DNA of the CDR3: TGTGCCAGCAGTCTTCTCTTCAGCTGGGGCACAGATACGCAGTATTTT. Translated: CASSLLFSWGTDTQYF.

CDR3 bases: TGTGCCAGCAGTCCTCCTGGCTTGGGCACTGAAGCTTTCTTT. It specifies CASSPPGLGTEAFF. V gene TRBV28 combines with J gene TRBJ1-1; D not resolved. Looked up from germline, CDR1 is MDHEN and CDR2 is SYDVKM. V was cut by 5 bases and J by 4 bases, with 14 bases left in between. This CDR3 contains 14 residues.

Written as DNA, the CDR3 is TGTGCCAGCAGCTTAGACTCTAGCGGGGTAGCCTACGAGCAGTACTTC. Protein product: CASSLDSSGVAYEQYF. The gene calls are TRBV7-8 and TRBJ2-7, with TRBD2 matching 9 bases. The CDR3 totals 16 residues. Germline values: CDR1 SGHVS, CDR2 FQNEAQ. Trimming at V came to 1 base and at J to 2 bases, leaving 6 bases not matched to a gene.

The chain uses TRBV30 and TRBJ2-7; 8 nucleotides agree with TRBD1. Germline CDR1 and CDR2: GTSNPN and SVGIG (reference sequence). This CDR3 comprises 14 residues. V was clipped by 2 bases and J by 5 bases; unmatched bases: 8. Here the CDR3 DNA reads TGTGCCTGGAGTTTTGGGACAGGTCCCGACGAGCAGTACTTC. Amino acids: CAWSFGTGPDEQYF.

V and J are TRBV4-1 and TRBJ1-1; D is unclear. The CDR3 is made up of 13 amino acids. Germline lookup yields CDR1 MGHRA and CDR2 YSYEKL. V lost 2 bases and J 2 bases, leaving 6 bases between the germline ends. The DNA of the CDR3 is TGCGCCAGCAGCCAAAGAGATAACACTGAAGCTTTCTTT. Its protein product is CASSQRDNTEAFF.

The chain uses TRBV6-6 and TRBJ2-5; TRBD2 agrees at 8 bases. Per the germline V gene, CDR1 is MNHNY and CDR2 is SVGAGI (reference sequence). V lost 10 bases and J lost 7; bases outside the gene matches: 14. This CDR3 spans 14 amino acids. The CDR3 region has the DNA TGTGCCACGGGCGGGGTAGCGGGAATGGTGACCCAGTACTTC. Translated: CATGGVAGMVTQYF.

This clone showed up just once. This chain joins TRBV28 and TRBJ2-7, with D tentatively TRBD2 (5 bases). Germline V gene data show CDR1 as MDHEN and CDR2 as SYDVKM. V was cut by 5 bases and J by 5 bases, with 16 bases left in between. The CDR3 is 14 residues long. The CDR3 DNA follows: TGTGCCAGCAGTCGCGGGCTGGGAGTGAACGAGCAGTACTTC. Its protein is CASSRGLGVNEQYF.

V gene TRBV6-5 combines with J gene TRBJ1-5; D may be TRBD1 (5 bases). Trimming took off 6 bases at V and 5 bases at J, with 11 bases between the two ends. The length of the CDR3 is 13 residues. The germline CDR1 and CDR2 sequences are MNHEY and SVGAGI. CDR3: CASRETDHQPQHF. The CDR3 coding sequence is TGTGCCAGCAGAGAGACAGACCATCAGCCCCAGCATTTT.

The chain joins TRBV7-9 to TRBJ1-4; tentatively, D is TRBD1 (6 bases). V was clipped by 4 bases and J by 5 bases, with 11 bases between them. Germline CDR1 SEHNR, CDR2 FQNEAQ (reference sequence). This CDR3 contains 14 residues. CDR3 in DNA: TGTGCCAGCAGCTCCCGGGACACCAATGAAAAACTGTTTTTT. Translated: CASSSRDTNEKLFF.

CDR3 DNA: TGCAGCGTTGTGGGACTAGCCTTCAATGAGCAGTTCTTC. Protein product: CSVVGLAFNEQFF. This chain links TRBV29-1 with TRBJ2-1, with TRBD2 identical over 9 bases. Germline loops: CDR1 SQVTM, CDR2 ANQGSEA. CDR3 length: 13 amino acids. With V trimmed by 4 bases and J by 6 bases, 4 bases remained unmatched.

This chain joins TRBV6-5 and TRBJ1-2, with D possibly being TRBD1 (6 bases). This CDR3 has 15 residues. Germline V CDR1 and CDR2: MNHEY, SVGAGI. With 5 bases removed from V and 0 bases from J, the gap between germline ends came to 13 bases. CDR3 residues: CASSAQGPANYGYTF. Written as DNA, the CDR3 is TGTGCCAGCAGTGCACAGGGACCCGCTAACTATGGCTACACCTTC.

V is TRBV5-5 and J is TRBJ2-7; weak D call: TRBD1 (6 bases). CDR3 size: 15 residues. Trimming pared 4 bases from V and 2 bases from J, leaving 16 bases between. The V gene's germline CDR1 is SGHKS and CDR2 YYEKEE (reference sequence). The CDR3 spells CASSKGQTQAYEQYF. CDR3 nucleotide sequence: TGTGCCAGCAGCAAAGGACAGACCCAAGCCTACGAGCAGTACTTC.